This TCR beta chain was identified during a study of regulatory T cells in long-lasting Graves disease. Specified time point: newly diagnosed GD, antithyroid drugs for less than 3 months. Extracted PBMC RNA gave rise to the TCR library. CDR3-region Arm-PCR and iRepertoire HTBI primers produced the TCR beta libraries. TCRdb ran MiXCR on the multiplex PCR reads and lists one entry per CDR3 protein. Altogether a few hundred thousand distinct CDR3 sequences are present, 15% to 20% being singletons, with the ten largest covering roughly 15%. This clonotype was seen many times. CDR3 length: 15 residues. CDR1 SGHKS and CDR2 YYEKEE come from the germline V gene (reference sequence). V gave up 3 bases and J gave up 0 bases, with 10 bases separating them. The sample also formed part of further work on T cells in Graves' hyperthyroidism and ophthalmopathy.

The V and J genes are TRBV5-5 and TRBJ1-3, with a tentative D call TRBD1 (6 bases). The sequence came from a woman in her twenties or thirties with Graves disease. The source material was peripheral blood mononuclear cells (PBMCs), sampled at new diagnosis, from a patient treated with antithyroid drugs. CDR3 residues: CASSSLGGSGNTIYF. CDR3 sequence (DNA): TGTGCCAGCAGCTCGCTAGGGGGCTCTGGAAACACCATATATTTT.